This T cell receptor (beta chain) was recorded in a study of identical twins' blood T cells. Findings and caveats of the study: Even for out-of-frame TCRbeta, twins reportedly shared V gene usage much more than unrelated donors. Mainly, cloneset size products determined shared clonotypes, twins included.

This clonotype has a count of ten or more. Its antigen is unidentified. A previously described protocol, modified, built RNA-based TCR cDNA libraries. Each CDR3 protein is one row after TCRdb ran MiXCR on the 5' RACE reads. The data contain 350,000 to 450,000 distinct CDR3 sequences, about 28% of them singletons. The CDR3 contains 16 residues. Germline values: CDR1 LGHDT, CDR2 YNNKEL (reference sequence). The V end lost 1 base, the J end lost 2 bases, and 12 bases lay between the germline ends. Sequenced material: PBMCs. This TCR was sampled from a woman aged 18-55 years in good health. This chain connects TRBV3-1 to TRBJ2-1; no clear D. The CDR3 spells CASSQVGQLAYNEQFF. CDR3 nucleotide sequence: TGTGCCAGCAGCCAAGTTGGCCAGCTTGCCTACAATGAGCAGTTCTTC.